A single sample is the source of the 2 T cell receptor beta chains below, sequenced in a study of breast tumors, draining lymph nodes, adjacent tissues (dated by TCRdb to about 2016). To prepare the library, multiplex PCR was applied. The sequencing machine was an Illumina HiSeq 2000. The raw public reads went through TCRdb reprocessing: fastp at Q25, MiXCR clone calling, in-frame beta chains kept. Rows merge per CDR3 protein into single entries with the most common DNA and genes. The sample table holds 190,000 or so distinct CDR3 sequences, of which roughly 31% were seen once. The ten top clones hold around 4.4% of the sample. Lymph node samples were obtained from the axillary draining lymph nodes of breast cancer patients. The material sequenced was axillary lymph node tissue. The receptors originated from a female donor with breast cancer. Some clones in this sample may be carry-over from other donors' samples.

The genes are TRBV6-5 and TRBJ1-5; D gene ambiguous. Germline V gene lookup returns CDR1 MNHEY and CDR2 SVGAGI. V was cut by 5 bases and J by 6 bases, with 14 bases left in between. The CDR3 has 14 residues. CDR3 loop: CASSPRSGFQPQHF. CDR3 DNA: TGTGCCAGCAGTCCACGGTCGGGGTTTCAGCCCCAGCATTTT.

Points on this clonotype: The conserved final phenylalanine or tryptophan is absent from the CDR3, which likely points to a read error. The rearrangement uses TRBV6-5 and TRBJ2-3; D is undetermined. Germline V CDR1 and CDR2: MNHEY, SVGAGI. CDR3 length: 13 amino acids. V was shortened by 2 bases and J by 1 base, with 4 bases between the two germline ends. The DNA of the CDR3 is TGTGCCAGCAGTTACACAGGCACAGATACGCAGTATTCT. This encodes CASSYTGTDTQYS.